The 20 T cell receptor beta chains below were found in one sample sequenced in a study of STAT5B mutations in CD4+ large granular lymphocyte leukemia (dated by TCRdb to between 2020 and 2023). The protocol used for the library was the immunoSEQ multiplex PCR assay. In TCRdb, the immuneACCESS table is reduced to in-frame sequences with V and J assigned. These tables do not hold every clone; where another copy was compared, an unresolved V gene accounts for under half, and the others remain unexplained. This sample gives around 30,000 clones in total; under 80% of them show up just once. The ten top clones hold 3% to 3.5% of the sample. The sequenced sample consisted of CD4+ T cells from blood buffy coats. Receptors originate from a human donor in good health.

This chain joins TRBV6-5 and TRBJ2-1, with D tentatively TRBD2 (5 bases). Germline V gene sequence: CDR1 MNHEY, CDR2 SVGAGI. This CDR3 region has 15 residues. Between the trimmed V and J ends, which lost 6 bases and 4 bases, there was a span of 16 bases. CDR3 DNA: TGTGCCAGCAGCCGCCGTGGCCGAGGGTACAATGAGCAGTTCTTC. Its translation: CASSRRGRGYNEQFF.

This clone was counted once. The chain joins TRBV30 to TRBJ2-3; maybe TRBD1 (5 bases). Germline V CDR1 and CDR2: GTSNPN, SVGIG (reference sequence). Trimming removed 3 bases at V and 1 base at J, with 17 bases between. This CDR3 is built from 16 residues. CDR3 in amino acids: CAWSPGFGLGTDTQYF. In nucleotides, the CDR3 is TGTGCCTGGAGCCCAGGGTTTGGCCTGGGCACAGATACGCAGTATTTT.

V and J are TRBV28 and TRBJ2-7, with D unclear. Trimming took 10 bases from V and 0 from J, leaving 13 bases between them. The CDR3 consists of 13 residues. The V gene's germline CDR1 is MDHEN and CDR2 SYDVKM. CDR3 in amino acids: CAIRRRSSYEQYF. The CDR3, as DNA: TGTGCCATTCGACGACGGAGCTCCTACGAGCAGTACTTC. Full variable domain (remainder filled in from reference TRBV28 and TRBJ2-7): DVKVTQSSRYLVKRTGEKVFLECVQDMDHENMFWYRQDPGLGLRLIYFSYDVKMKEKGDIPEGYSVSREKKERFSLILESASTNQTSMYLCAIRRRSSYEQYFGPGTRLTVT.

The chain joins TRBV29-1 to TRBJ1-2; D might be TRBD1 (5 bases). Trimming pared 5 bases from V and 2 bases from J, leaving 9 bases between. The CDR3 contains 12 residues. Per germline, CDR1 SQVTM and CDR2 ANQGSEA. The CDR3, as DNA: TGCAGCGTTTCCCGGGACAACTATGGCTACACCTTC. It yields the protein CSVSRDNYGYTF. The full variable domain, its missing parts supplied by reference TRBV29-1 and TRBJ1-2, is SAVISQKPSRDICQRGTSLTIQCQVDSQVTMMFWYRQQPGQSLTLIATANQGSEATYESGFVIDKFPISRPNLTFSTLTVSNMSPEDSSIYLCSVSRDNYGYTFGSGTRLTVV.

This clone appeared once. The J gene is TRBJ2-7, the V gene TRBV29-1; D ambiguous. This CDR3 spans 13 amino acids. V shed 4 bases and J shed 2 bases, with 12 bases lying between them. Per germline, CDR1 SQVTM and CDR2 ANQGSEA. The CDR3 DNA sequence: TGCAGCGTTGTACCGGCTACACCCTACGAGCAGTACTTC. This codes for CSVVPATPYEQYF.

V usage is TRBV5-4 and J usage is TRBJ2-3; 10 bases are shared with TRBD2. After removal of 4 bases from V and 9 bases from J, the junction contained 5 bases not matched to a gene. Germline V CDR1 and CDR2: SGHNT, YYREEE (reference sequence). The CDR3 loop spans 13 amino acids. The DNA for the CDR3 is TGTGCCAGCAGCACCTTTAGCGGGAGGACGCAGTATTTT. Its protein product is CASSTFSGRTQYF.

This clone was counted a few times. The chain joins TRBV29-1 to TRBJ2-3; 10 bases are shared with TRBD2. V was clipped by 7 bases and J by 0 bases; unmatched bases: 4. The CDR3 totals 14 residues. Germline V CDR1 and CDR2: SQVTM, ANQGSEA. As DNA, the CDR3 is TGCAGCGATATGACTAGCGGGAGCACAGATACGCAGTATTTT. Translating gives CSDMTSGSTDTQYF.

The chain uses TRBV27 and TRBJ2-2, with TRBD1 identical over 9 bases. Looked up from germline, CDR1 is MNHEY and CDR2 is SMNVEV (reference sequence). This CDR3 has 16 residues. Trimming at V came to 1 base and at J to 1 base, leaving 1 base not matched to a gene. This CDR3 reads CASSLYRGLNTGELFF. The DNA for the CDR3 is TGTGCCAGCAGTTTATACAGGGGGCTGAACACCGGGGAGCTGTTTTTT.

The chain joins TRBV6-5 to TRBJ2-2; 7 nucleotides align to TRBD2. The CDR3 is 15 amino acids. V lost 6 bases to trimming and J lost 1 base; unmatched junction nucleotides: 5. Germline V gene lookup returns CDR1 MNHEY and CDR2 SVGAGI. CDR3 region: CASRTGGWNTGELFF. In nucleotides, the CDR3 is TGTGCCAGCAGGACGGGAGGCTGGAACACCGGGGAGCTGTTTTTT.

The V gene is TRBV11-2, the J gene TRBJ2-7, with TRBD2 identical over 9 bases. This CDR3 spans 13 amino acids. Germline V lookup: CDR1 SGHAT, CDR2 FQNNGV. With V trimmed by 6 bases and J by 10 bases, 10 bases remained unmatched. Here the CDR3 reads CASSRTLAGTQYF. CDR3 DNA sequence: TGTGCCAGCAGTCGTACCCTAGCGGGGACTCAGTACTTC.

The rearrangement joins TRBV11-2 to TRBJ2-7; 10 nucleotides agree with TRBD2. The CDR3 length is 15 residues. Germline CDR1 reads SGHAT; CDR2 reads FQNNGV. The V segment lost 1 base and the J segment 4 bases; nucleotides outside the gene matches: 4. DNA of the CDR3: TGTGCCAGCAGCTTAGCAGGACTAGCGGTATACGAGCAGTACTTC. This codes for CASSLAGLAVYEQYF. Supplemented by reference TRBV11-2 and TRBJ2-7, the full variable domain reads EAGVAQSPRYKIIEKRQSVAFWCNPISGHATLYWYQQILGQGPKLLIQFQNNGVVDDSQLPKDRFSAERLKGVDSTLKIQPAKLEDSAVYLCASSLAGLAVYEQYFGPGTRLTVT.

This chain joins TRBV11-1 and TRBJ1-2; TRBD1 might be the D (5 bases). The V end lost 5 bases, the J end lost 8 bases, and 9 bases lay between the germline ends. Germline V gives CDR1 SGHAT, CDR2 FQDESV (reference sequence). The CDR3 is 11 amino acids. CDR3 loop: CASSPGSGYTF. The CDR3 DNA reads TGTGCCAGCAGCCCAGGGAGCGGCTACACCTTC.

The chain has TRBV5-1 and TRBJ2-1, with D possibly TRBD2 on 6 matching bases. The ends were cut back, 4 bases at V and 4 bases at J, with 15 bases in the middle. CDR3 length: 15 amino acids. The V gene's germline CDR1 is SGHRS and CDR2 YFSETQ. CDR3 protein: CASSLGLTNYNEQFF. CDR3 in DNA: TGCGCCAGCAGCCTGGGACTCACCAATTACAATGAGCAGTTCTTC.

The V call is TRBV28, the J call TRBJ2-7; a possible D gene is TRBD1 (6 bases). V gave up 5 bases and J gave up 3 bases, with 14 bases separating them. The CDR3 has 14 residues. Germline V gene data show CDR1 as MDHEN and CDR2 as SYDVKM. The CDR3 DNA follows: TGTGCCAGCAGTCCCTCGACAGGTAGCTACGAGCAGTACTTC. Translation gives CASSPSTGSYEQYF.

The chain joins TRBV5-1 to TRBJ2-3; a possible D gene is TRBD1 (5 bases). The V end lost 4 bases, the J end lost 1 base, and 10 bases lay between the germline ends. The germline V gene has CDR1 SGHRS and CDR2 YFSETQ. This CDR3 spans 14 amino acids. CDR3 bases: TGCGCCAGCAGCAGGGGAAGCGGCACAGATACGCAGTATTTT. Its protein is CASSRGSGTDTQYF.

CDR3 protein: CASSSRNEETQYF. The CDR3 nucleotides are TGTGCCAGCAGCTCAAGAAACGAAGAGACCCAGTACTTC. The chain uses TRBV7-3 and TRBJ2-5, with D hard to call. The germline V gene encodes CDR1 SGHTA and CDR2 FQGTGA. CDR3 length equals 13 residues. The V end was cut by 4 bases, the J end by 3 bases, with 9 bases between.

V gene TRBV9 combines with J gene TRBJ2-1, with 7 positions matching TRBD2. V gave up 3 bases and J gave up 3 bases; unmatched junction bases: 9. This CDR3 has 16 amino acids. The germline CDR1 and CDR2 sequences are SGDLS and YYNGEE. The CDR3 region is CASSAVGLAVYNEQFF. The CDR3 region has the DNA TGTGCCAGCAGCGCCGTTGGGCTAGCGGTCTACAATGAGCAGTTCTTC. The full variable domain, with the rest looked up from reference TRBV9 and TRBJ2-1, is DSGVTQTPKHLITATGQRVTLRCSPRSGDLSVYWYQQSLDQGLQFLIQYYNGEERAKGNILERFSAQQFPDLHSELNLSSLELGDSALYFCASSAVGLAVYNEQFFGPGTRLTVL.

This clone was recorded only once. The J gene is TRBJ2-7, the V gene TRBV20-1; a weak D match, TRBD1 (5 bases). CDR1 is DFQATT, CDR2 SNEGSKA, per germline (reference sequence). With 6 bases removed from V and 3 bases from J, the gap between germline ends came to 9 bases. CDR3 length: 11 residues. CDR3 region: CSAIRDYEQYF. In nucleotides, the CDR3 is TGCAGTGCCATCAGGGACTACGAGCAGTACTTC.

The V call is TRBV2, the J call TRBJ2-4; D possibly matches TRBD1 or TRBD2 (7 bases each). Trimming left V 6 bases short and J 8 bases short, with 17 bases between. This CDR3 has 14 residues. Germline V lookup: CDR1 SNHLY, CDR2 FYNNEI. The CDR3: CASRGGTATDIQYF. DNA for the CDR3: TGTGCCAGCAGGGGGGGGACAGCTACGGACATTCAGTACTTC.

This clone occurred a few times. CDR3 sequence: CALKGEIEAFF. As DNA, the CDR3 is TGTGCCCTAAAAGGGGAAATTGAAGCTTTCTTT. The J gene is TRBJ1-1, the V gene TRBV30, with a weak D call TRBD1 (5 bases). With 8 bases removed from V and 7 bases from J, the gap between germline ends came to 14 bases. Germline CDR1 GTSNPN, CDR2 SVGIG (reference sequence). The CDR3 has 11 residues.